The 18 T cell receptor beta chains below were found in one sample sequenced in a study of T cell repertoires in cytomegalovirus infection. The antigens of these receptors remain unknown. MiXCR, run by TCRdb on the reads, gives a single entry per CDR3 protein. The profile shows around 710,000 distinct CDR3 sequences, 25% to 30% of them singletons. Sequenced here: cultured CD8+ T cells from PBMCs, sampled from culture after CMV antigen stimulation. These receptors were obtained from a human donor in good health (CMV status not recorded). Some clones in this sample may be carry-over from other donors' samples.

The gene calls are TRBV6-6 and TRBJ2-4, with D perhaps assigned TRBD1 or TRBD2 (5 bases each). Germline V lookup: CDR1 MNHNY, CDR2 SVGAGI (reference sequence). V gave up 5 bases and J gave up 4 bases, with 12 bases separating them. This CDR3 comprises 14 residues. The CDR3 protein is CASSTRDPKNIQYF. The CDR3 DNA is TGTGCCAGCAGTACCCGGGACCCTAAAAACATTCAGTACTTC.

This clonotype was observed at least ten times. CDR3 sequence: CASSLTGTGLYNEQFF. CDR3 nucleotide sequence: TGTGCCAGCAGCTTGACCGGGACAGGGCTCTACAATGAGCAGTTCTTC. The J gene is TRBJ2-1, the V gene TRBV7-8, with TRBD1 matching 9 bases. The CDR3 contains 16 residues. With V trimmed by 3 bases and J by 3 bases, 6 bases remained unmatched. Germline assignment: CDR1 SGHVS and CDR2 FQNEAQ.

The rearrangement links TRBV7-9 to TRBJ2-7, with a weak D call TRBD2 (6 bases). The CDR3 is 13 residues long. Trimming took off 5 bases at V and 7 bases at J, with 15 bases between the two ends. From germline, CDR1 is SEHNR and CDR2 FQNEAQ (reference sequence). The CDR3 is CASSVGGAWEQYV. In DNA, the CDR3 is TGTGCCAGCAGCGTCGGCGGGGCTTGGGAGCAGTACGTC.

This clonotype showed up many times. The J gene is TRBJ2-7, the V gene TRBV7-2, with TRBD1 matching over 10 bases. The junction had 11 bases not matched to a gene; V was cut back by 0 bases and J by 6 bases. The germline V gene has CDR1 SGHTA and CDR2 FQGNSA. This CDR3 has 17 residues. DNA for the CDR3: TGTGCCAGCAGCTTAGCCCTCTTGAGACAGGGGGCTTCCGAGCAGTACTTC. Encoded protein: CASSLALLRQGASEQYF.

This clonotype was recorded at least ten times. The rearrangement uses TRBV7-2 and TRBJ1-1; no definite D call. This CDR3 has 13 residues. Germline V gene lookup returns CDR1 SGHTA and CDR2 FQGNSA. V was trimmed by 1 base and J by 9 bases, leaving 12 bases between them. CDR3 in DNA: TGTGCCAGCAGCTTAGGGGTGAGGCAGCAAGCTTTCTTT. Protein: CASSLGVRQQAFF.

CDR3 region: CASSEQQTGAPSGGKPTYEQYF. The CDR3 nucleotides read TGCGCCAGCAGTGAGCAGCAGACAGGGGCTCCCAGCGGGGGAAAACCTACCTACGAGCAGTACTTC. The chain links TRBV10-2 to TRBJ2-7, with D possibly called TRBD1 or TRBD2 (8 bases each). Trimming cost V 2 bases and J 2 bases, with 34 bases left between them. CDR1 and CDR2 (germline): WSHSY, SAAADI. The length of the CDR3 is 22 residues.

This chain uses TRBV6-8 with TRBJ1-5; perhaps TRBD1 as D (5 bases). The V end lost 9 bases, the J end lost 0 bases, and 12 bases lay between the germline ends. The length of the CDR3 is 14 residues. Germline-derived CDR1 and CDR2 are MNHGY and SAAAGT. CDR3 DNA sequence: TGTGCCAGTTGGCAGGGCTATAGCAATCAGCCCCAGCATTTT. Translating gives CASWQGYSNQPQHF.

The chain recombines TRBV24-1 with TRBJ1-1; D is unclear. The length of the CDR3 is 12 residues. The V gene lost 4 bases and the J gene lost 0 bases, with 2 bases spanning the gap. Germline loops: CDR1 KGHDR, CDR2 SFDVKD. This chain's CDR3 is CATSEMNTEAFF. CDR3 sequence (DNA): TGTGCCACCAGTGAAATGAACACTGAAGCTTTCTTT.

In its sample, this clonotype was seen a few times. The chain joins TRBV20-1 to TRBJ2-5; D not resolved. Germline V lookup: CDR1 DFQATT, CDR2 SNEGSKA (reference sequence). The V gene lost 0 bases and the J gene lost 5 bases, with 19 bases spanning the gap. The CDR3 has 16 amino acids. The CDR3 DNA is TGCAGTGCTAGAGATCCCACTTACCTTTTAGAGGAGACCCAGTACTTC. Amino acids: CSARDPTYLLEETQYF.

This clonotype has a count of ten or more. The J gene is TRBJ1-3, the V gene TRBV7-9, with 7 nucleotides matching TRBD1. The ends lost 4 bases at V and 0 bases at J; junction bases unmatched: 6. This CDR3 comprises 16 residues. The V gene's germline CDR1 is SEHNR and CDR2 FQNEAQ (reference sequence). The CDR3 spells CASSSTDRASGNTIYF. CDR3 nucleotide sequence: TGTGCCAGCAGCTCTACCGACAGGGCCTCTGGAAACACCATATATTTT. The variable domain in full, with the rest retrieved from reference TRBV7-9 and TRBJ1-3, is DTGVSQNPRHKITKRGQNVTFRCDPISEHNRLYWYRQTLGQGPEFLTYFQNEAQLEKSRLLSDRFSAERPKGSFSTLEIQRTEQGDSAMYLCASSSTDRASGNTIYFGEGSWLTVV.

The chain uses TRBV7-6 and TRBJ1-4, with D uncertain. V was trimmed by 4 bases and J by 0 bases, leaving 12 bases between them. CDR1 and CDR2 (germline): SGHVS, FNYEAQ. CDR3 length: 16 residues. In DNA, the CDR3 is TGTGCCAGCAGCTCCAGGCCGCTTGCAACTAATGAAAAACTGTTTTTT. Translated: CASSSRPLATNEKLFF.

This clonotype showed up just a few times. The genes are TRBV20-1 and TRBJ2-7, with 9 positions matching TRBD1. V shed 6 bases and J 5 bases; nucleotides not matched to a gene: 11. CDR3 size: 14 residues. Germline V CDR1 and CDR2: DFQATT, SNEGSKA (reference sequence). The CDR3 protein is CSARILDRGHEQYV. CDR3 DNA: TGCAGTGCCCGAATTCTGGACAGGGGCCACGAGCAGTACGTC.

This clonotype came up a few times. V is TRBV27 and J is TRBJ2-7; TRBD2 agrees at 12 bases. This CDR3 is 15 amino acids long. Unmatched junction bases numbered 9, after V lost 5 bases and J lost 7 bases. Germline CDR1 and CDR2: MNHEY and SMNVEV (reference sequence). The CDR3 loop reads CASSPLAGGPGEQYF. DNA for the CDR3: TGTGCCAGCAGTCCCCTAGCGGGGGGGCCGGGGGAGCAGTACTTC.

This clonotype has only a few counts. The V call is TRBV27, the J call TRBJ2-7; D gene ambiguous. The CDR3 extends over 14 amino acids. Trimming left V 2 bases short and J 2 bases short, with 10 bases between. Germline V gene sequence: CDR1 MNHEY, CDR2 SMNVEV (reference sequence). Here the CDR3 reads CASSLMGSPYEQYF. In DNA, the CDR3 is TGTGCCAGCAGTTTAATGGGAAGTCCCTACGAGCAGTACTTC.

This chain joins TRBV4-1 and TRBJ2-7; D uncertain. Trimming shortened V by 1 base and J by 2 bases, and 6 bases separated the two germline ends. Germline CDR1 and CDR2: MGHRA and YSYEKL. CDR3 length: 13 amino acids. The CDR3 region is CASSQGETYEQYF. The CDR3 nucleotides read TGCGCCAGCAGCCAAGGAGAGACCTACGAGCAGTACTTC.

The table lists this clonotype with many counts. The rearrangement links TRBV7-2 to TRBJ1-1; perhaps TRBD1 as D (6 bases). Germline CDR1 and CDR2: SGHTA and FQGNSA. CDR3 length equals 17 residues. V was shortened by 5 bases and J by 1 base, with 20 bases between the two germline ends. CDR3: CASSDLAGAGWNTEAFF. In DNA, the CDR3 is TGTGCCAGCAGCGACTTGGCGGGGGCGGGATGGAACACTGAAGCTTTCTTT.

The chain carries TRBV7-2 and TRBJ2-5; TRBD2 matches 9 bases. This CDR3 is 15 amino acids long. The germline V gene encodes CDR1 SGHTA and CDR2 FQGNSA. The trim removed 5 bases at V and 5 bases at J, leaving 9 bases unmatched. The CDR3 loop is CASSTPSGEGETQYF. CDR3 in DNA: TGTGCCAGCAGCACACCTAGCGGGGAGGGGGAGACCCAGTACTTC.

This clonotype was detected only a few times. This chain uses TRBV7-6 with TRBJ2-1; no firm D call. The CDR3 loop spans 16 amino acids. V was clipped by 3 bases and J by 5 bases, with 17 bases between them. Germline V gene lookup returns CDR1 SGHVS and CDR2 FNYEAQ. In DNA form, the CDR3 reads TGTGCCAGCAGCTTTCCCCGCCCCAACTCAAACAATGAGCAGTTCTTC. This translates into CASSFPRPNSNNEQFF.